The T cell receptor beta chain under discussion was sequenced for a study of blood T cell repertoires in COVID-19. Study information: Material from acute and convalescent COVID-19 was sourced from the United States, Italy and Spain.

Sequenced by immunoSEQ multiplex PCR; TCRdb stores in-frame clones only, minus some. The sample consists of over 150,000 clones, approximately 88% of them appearing once. In Seattle, patients joined the study during active infection and were tracked longitudinally. CDR3 length equals 14 residues. Between the trimmed V and J ends, which lost 0 bases and 0 bases, there was a span of 6 bases. CDR1 is LGHDT and CDR2 is YNNKEL in the germline V gene (reference sequence). This TCR came from a woman aged 40 to 49 with COVID-19, enrolled during active disease. The chain couples TRBV3-1 (or the pseudogene TRBV3-2) to TRBJ2-7; D not resolved. Sequenced: peripheral blood. The CDR3 region has the DNA TGTGCCAGCAGCCAAGATCCTCTCTCCTACGAGCAGTACTTC. Encoded protein: CASSQDPLSYEQYF.